The entry below describes one T cell receptor beta chain. Its antigen is not known. The data were obtained in a study of shared clonotypes between healthy human individuals. For the study at large: Participating donors consisted of two women and a few men aged 18 to 49.

TCRdb's copy holds only in-frame clones and misses some; the assay was immunoSEQ multiplex PCR. The sample lists about 600,000 clones, 95% to 98% seen once, with 0.25% to 0.35% in the top ten. Naive CD8 isolation took CD45RO-negative cells positively selected for CCR7 and excluded terminally differentiated effector memory CD45RA+ cells. The CDR3 covers 12 residues. The germline V gene has CDR1 SGHRS and CDR2 YFSETQ. V lost 7 bases, J lost 0 bases, and 0 bases stayed unmatched. Study-wide points: Shared across several donors were around 5% of the naive CD4 clonotypes.

The receptor comes from a young man in good health. The J gene is TRBJ2-7, the V gene TRBV5-1; the match to TRBD1 covers 8 bases. What was sequenced was naive CD8+ T cells sorted from blood. CDR3 in DNA: TGCGCCAGCGGACAGGGCTCCTACGAGCAGTACTTC. Amino acid sequence: CASGQGSYEQYF.